This T cell receptor beta chain is from a study of T cell responses to AZD1222 COVID-19 vaccine. Whole-study findings and limits: Donors in the cohort were predominantly white British and more often female, and clonal diversity was possibly underestimated. Vaccine-associated CD4 TCRs ranged over spike, dominating at 160-218 and 743-854.

A word on this clone: The antigen is not known.

Germline V CDR1 and CDR2: SGHVS, FNYEAQ. V was clipped by 5 bases and J by 2 bases; unmatched bases: 4. CDR3 size: 14 residues. Samples with a second dose at about 4 or about 12 weeks were pooled together. Clones were read by immunoSEQ multiplex PCR, and TCRdb kept only the in-frame ones, dropping some. The sample shows about 94,000 clones, 85% of them seen only once. The chain links TRBV7-6 to TRBJ1-2; 8 bases map to TRBD1. Sequences were derived from peripheral blood, sampled 28 days after the second AZD1222 dose. The TCR originated in an adult who received the AZD1222 COVID-19 vaccine. Written as DNA, the CDR3 is TGTGCCAGCAGCCCCCGGACAGGGAACTATGGCTACACCTTC. Its protein product is CASSPRTGNYGYTF. Looking up the rest from reference TRBV7-6 and TRBJ1-2 gives the full variable domain: GAGVSQSPRYKVTKRGQDVALRCDPISGHVSLYWYRQALGQGPEFLTYFNYEAQQDKSGLPNDRFSAERPEGSISTLTIQRTEQRDSAMYRCASSPRTGNYGYTFGSGTRLTVV.